What follows are 25 T cell receptor beta chains derived from one specimen sequenced in a study of T cells after yellow fever vaccination. TCRdb redid the calling of the 5' RACE reads with MiXCR, one entry per CDR3 protein. The table shows 200,000 to 300,000 distinct CDR3 sequences, with less than 7.5% occurring only once. Sequencing was performed on CD4+ T cells sorted from PBMCs, taken on the day of the yellow fever booster vaccination. The receptors stem from a man between 25 and 39 years old who received the YFV17D yellow fever vaccine.

This clonotype was observed a few times. V gene TRBV10-3 combines with J gene TRBJ2-7, with TRBD2 identical over 12 bases. Germline V lookup: CDR1 ENHRY, CDR2 SYGVKD. The CDR3 is 16 residues long. J was trimmed by 5 bases and V by 0 bases; bases with no gene match: 5. CDR3 residues: CAISESSLAGGNEQYF. The CDR3, as DNA: TGTGCCATCAGTGAGTCCTCACTAGCGGGAGGTAACGAGCAGTACTTC.

This clonotype appeared a few times. This CDR3 reads CSARVRSLRRNEQFF. In DNA form, the CDR3 reads TGCAGTGCTAGAGTCCGGTCCCTCCGCAGGAATGAGCAGTTCTTC. The rearrangement uses TRBV20-1 and TRBJ2-1; D remains unclear. The V and J ends lost 1 base and 7 bases respectively, with 17 bases between them. Germline values: CDR1 DFQATT, CDR2 SNEGSKA (reference sequence). The CDR3 totals 15 residues.

This clonotype was found many times. The chain joins TRBV5-6 to TRBJ2-1; a possible D gene is TRBD2 (6 bases). The germline CDR1 and CDR2 sequences are SGHDT and YYEEEE. This CDR3 is 13 amino acids long. V was clipped by 6 bases and J by 3 bases, with 10 bases between them. CDR3: CASTPGLYNEQFF. The CDR3 nucleotides are TGTGCCAGCACCCCGGGACTCTACAATGAGCAGTTCTTC.

The chain uses TRBV11-2 and TRBJ2-3, with TRBD2 as a possible D gene (6 bases). Germline V lookup: CDR1 SGHAT, CDR2 FQNNGV. The ends were cut back, 5 bases at V and 0 bases at J, with 24 bases in the middle. The CDR3 totals 19 residues. CDR3 loop: CASSRRAAAGTSSTDTQYF. Here the CDR3 DNA reads TGTGCCAGCAGCCGTCGTGCTGCGGCGGGAACTTCAAGCACAGATACGCAGTATTTT.

This clonotype has a handful of counts. A junction end diverges from the germline sequence, so it may reflect a read error. The chain combines TRBV7-9 with TRBJ1-1; D unclear. In germline, CDR1 is SEHNR, CDR2 FQNEAQ (reference sequence). The CDR3 extends over 15 amino acids. The CDR3, as DNA: TGTGCCAGCAGCTTAGGAGGAGGCAGGAACACTGAAGCTTTCTTC. Encoded protein: CASSLGGGRNTEAFF. Drawing the rest from reference TRBV7-9 and TRBJ1-1, the complete variable domain is DTGVSQNPRHKITKRGQNVTFRCDPISEHNRLYWYRQTLGQGPEFLTYFQNEAQLEKSRLLSDRFSAERPKGSFSTLEIQRTEQGDSAMYLCASSLGGGRNTEAFFGQGTRLTVV.

Points on this clonotype: Given a much more abundant clone one base away, this may be a read error. The chain uses TRBV24-1 and TRBJ2-3, with no clear D. Germline lookup yields CDR1 KGHDR and CDR2 SFDVKD. Trimming cost V 6 bases and J 2 bases, with 17 bases left between them. The CDR3 extends over 16 amino acids. As DNA, the CDR3 is TGTGCCACCAGTAGTACACATAACGGCATCACAGATACGCAGTATTTT. This encodes CATSSTHNGITDTQYF.

In its sample, this clonotype was seen a few times. The rearrangement links TRBV20-1 to TRBJ2-7; 7 positions match TRBD1. The CDR3 runs to 12 residues. From germline, CDR1 is DFQATT and CDR2 SNEGSKA (reference sequence). V lost 5 bases to trimming and J lost 6 bases; unmatched junction nucleotides: 7. The DNA for the CDR3 is TGCAGTGCTCGACAGGGCACTTTCGAGCAGTACTTC. This codes for CSARQGTFEQYF.

There are many counts of this clonotype. The chain recombines TRBV6-1 with TRBJ2-1; 13 bases fit TRBD2. The length of the CDR3 is 16 residues. Trimming took 5 bases from V and 3 from J; bases not matched to a gene: 4. Germline loops: CDR1 MNHNS, CDR2 SASEGT. DNA of the CDR3: TGTGCCAGCAGTACCCGGACTAGCGGGAGCTACAATGAGCAGTTCTTC. Residues: CASSTRTSGSYNEQFF.

This clonotype came up many times. The chain couples TRBV25-1 to TRBJ2-7; 8 bases are shared with TRBD1. V shed 4 bases and J 0 bases; nucleotides not matched to a gene: 5. The CDR3 runs to 15 residues. Germline V gene lookup returns CDR1 MGHDK and CDR2 SYGVNS. DNA of the CDR3: TGTGCCAGCAGTGGTTCAGGGGGCCCCTCCTACGAGCAGTACTTC. Encoded protein: CASSGSGGPSYEQYF.

This clonotype occurred a few times. The rearrangement links TRBV5-4 to TRBJ2-7, with 7 positions matching TRBD2. CDR3 size: 15 residues. Germline CDR1 SGHNT, CDR2 YYREEE (reference sequence). Trimming took 4 bases from V and 2 from J; bases not matched to a gene: 9. The CDR3 bases are TGTGCCAGCAGCCTTGCTAGCGGACGAACCTACGAGCAGTACTTC. Translation: CASSLASGRTYEQYF.

This clonotype was observed a few times. The J gene is TRBJ2-1, the V gene TRBV5-1, with TRBD2 matching 7 bases. This CDR3 contains 18 residues. Unmatched junction bases numbered 12, after V lost 0 bases and J lost 3 bases. The V gene's germline CDR1 is SGHRS and CDR2 YFSETQ. The CDR3 DNA follows: TGCGCCAGCAGCTTGGCGTATCGTTCTAGCGGTAACTACAATGAGCAGTTCTTC. Translated, it gives CASSLAYRSSGNYNEQFF. Full variable domain (rest looked up from reference TRBV5-1 and TRBJ2-1): KAGVTQTPRYLIKTRGQQVTLSCSPISGHRSVSWYQQTPGQGLQFLFEYFSETQRNKGNFPGRFSGRQFSNSRSEMNVSTLELGDSALYLCASSLAYRSSGNYNEQFFGPGTRLTVL.

This clonotype was recorded many times. CDR3 coding DNA: TGCAGTGCTATTGACTTCCGGACAGGAACCAATGAGCAGTTCTTC. It yields the protein CSAIDFRTGTNEQFF. The chain recombines TRBV20-1 with TRBJ2-1; 7 bases fit TRBD1. CDR3 size: 15 residues. The ends lost 4 bases at V and 6 bases at J; junction bases unmatched: 12. The V gene's germline CDR1 is DFQATT and CDR2 SNEGSKA (reference sequence).

This clonotype was recorded a few times. The V and J genes are TRBV5-1 and TRBJ2-3, with TRBD2 matching over 8 bases. Germline V CDR1 and CDR2: SGHRS, YFSETQ. V lost 0 bases to trimming and J lost 5 bases; unmatched junction nucleotides: 5. This CDR3 spans 15 amino acids. CDR3: CASSLVAGREDTQYF. CDR3 coding DNA: TGCGCCAGCAGCTTGGTAGCGGGACGGGAAGATACGCAGTATTTT.

This clonotype was detected ten times or more. This chain joins TRBV6-2 or TRBV6-3 and TRBJ2-2, with 7 bases lining up with TRBD1. The V and J ends lost 0 bases and 0 bases, in that order; junction bases with no gene match: 1. The length of the CDR3 is 16 residues. Germline-derived CDR1 and CDR2 are MNHEY and SVGEGT. Here the CDR3 reads CASSYSGTANTGELFF. The CDR3 region has the DNA TGTGCCAGCAGTTACTCAGGGACAGCGAACACCGGGGAGCTGTTTTTT.

This clonotype was seen ten or more times. The chain has TRBV23-1 and TRBJ2-1; D is unresolved. TRBV23-1 is an ORF for which the function is uncertain. There are 10 residues in the CDR3. Trimming stripped 5 bases from V and 7 bases from J, with 3 bases between. The CDR3 is CASSWNEQFF. CDR3 DNA sequence: TGCGCCAGCAGTTGGAATGAGCAGTTCTTC.

This clonotype was found many times. J is TRBJ2-3 and V is TRBV7-2, with 10 bases fitting TRBD2. V was clipped by 5 bases and J by 4 bases; unmatched bases: 9. In germline, CDR1 is SGHTA, CDR2 FQGNSA. This CDR3 is built from 16 residues. In nucleotides, the CDR3 is TGTGCCAGCAGCCGAGCCTGGACTAGCGGCGCAGATACGCAGTATTTT. It codes for CASSRAWTSGADTQYF.

This clonotype appeared many times. The chain links TRBV6-2 or TRBV6-3 to TRBJ2-1; D is unclear. V was clipped by 2 bases and J by 4 bases, with 15 bases between them. The CDR3 contains 16 residues. Germline CDR1 MNHEY, CDR2 SVGEGT. The CDR3 nucleotides are TGTGCCAGCAGTTACCGTCCAGCGCTAAGGTACAATGAGCAGTTCTTC. It encodes CASSYRPALRYNEQFF.

The V call is TRBV6-2 or TRBV6-3, the J call TRBJ2-7, with TRBD1 as a possible D gene (5 bases). The germline V gene has CDR1 MNHEY and CDR2 SVGEGT. V was trimmed by 11 bases and J by 3 bases, leaving 17 bases between them. The CDR3 spans 13 residues. CDR3 DNA: TGTGCCGCCAGGGATAACAGTGTCTACGAGCAGTACTTC. It is translated as CAARDNSVYEQYF.

This clonotype occurred many times. The V call is TRBV3-1, the J call TRBJ2-2; no clear D gene. Germline values: CDR1 LGHDT, CDR2 YNNKEL (reference sequence). This CDR3 region has 13 residues. Deletions cut 1 base from V and 4 bases from J, with 4 bases between. The CDR3 here is CASSQVSTGELFF. The CDR3 nucleotides are TGTGCCAGCAGCCAAGTATCCACCGGGGAGCTGTTTTTT.

The CDR3 coding sequence is TGTGCCAGCAGTCCTACAGGGTTTAGCTCCTACGAGCAGTACTTC. Amino acid sequence: CASSPTGFSSYEQYF. The chain links TRBV28 to TRBJ2-7; possible D gene TRBD1, 6 bases. Trimming left V 5 bases short and J 0 bases short, with 14 bases between. The germline gives CDR1 MDHEN, CDR2 SYDVKM. The CDR3 is 15 amino acids.

This clonotype was observed many times. J is TRBJ2-5 and V is TRBV7-9; no firm D call. There are 13 residues in the CDR3. Germline CDR1 SEHNR, CDR2 FQNEAQ (reference sequence). The V and J ends lost 2 bases and 3 bases respectively, with 7 bases between them. The CDR3 reads CASSLLGKETQYF. DNA of the CDR3: TGTGCCAGCAGCTTATTAGGGAAAGAGACCCAGTACTTC.

The chain has TRBV28 and TRBJ1-5; no reliable D call. The CDR3 contains 13 residues. Germline V gene sequence: CDR1 MDHEN, CDR2 SYDVKM. V lost 4 bases, J lost 7 bases, and 11 bases lay in between. The CDR3 DNA reads as TGTGCCAGCAGTTCAATGGGTGGCCAGCCCCAGCATTTT. Its protein is CASSSMGGQPQHF.

There are a few counts of this clonotype. This chain joins TRBV13 and TRBJ1-4; the match to TRBD1 covers 7 bases. The CDR3 is 18 residues long. Germline CDR1 reads PRHDT; CDR2 reads FYEKMQ (reference sequence). The ends lost 1 base at V and 2 bases at J; junction bases unmatched: 10. As DNA, the CDR3 is TGTGCCAGCAGCTTAGCTGACAGGGCCCGCGGGACTAATGAAAAACTGTTTTTT. It translates to CASSLADRARGTNEKLFF.

This clonotype was seen a handful of times. The CDR3 loop is CASSLEGTGGDGAFF. The CDR3 DNA sequence: TGCGCCAGCAGCTTGGAAGGGACAGGGGGAGATGGAGCTTTCTTT. This chain uses TRBV5-1 with TRBJ1-1; 11 bases map to TRBD1. Trimming took 0 bases from V and 10 from J; bases not matched to a gene: 8. This CDR3 contains 15 residues. Germline CDR1 is SGHRS and CDR2 is YFSETQ.

This rearrangement joins TRBV29-1 to TRBJ2-7; D may be TRBD1 (5 bases). This CDR3 is built from 12 residues. Trimming took 5 bases from V and 3 from J, leaving 11 bases between them. Looked up from germline, CDR1 is SQVTM and CDR2 is ANQGSEA. CDR3 nucleotides: TGCAGCGTTACGACAGCCAACTACGAGCAGTACTTC. It codes for CSVTTANYEQYF.